Listed here is a single TCR beta chain. Its antigen target is currently unknown. Base qualities are not provided; no much larger clone lies one nucleotide away. Spanning cysteine to phenylalanine, the CDR3 consists of 15 amino acids. CDR3 DNA only is kept here, 45 bases in frame from base 1. V trim: 2 bases; J trim: 0 bases; unmatched bases: 3. The germline V gene (reference sequence) yields DFQATT for CDR1 and SNEGSKA for CDR2. The time point label on this specimen signifies: late sampling 161 to 241 days after vaccination in a few convalescent patients. The treatment or condition label for this specimen denotes: approximately nine-day PBMC culture with coronavirus spike peptide pools or control peptides (ViraFEST assay). To expand antigen-specific T cells with peptide pools and then pick out the expanded clonotypes through TCR sequencing, the study relied on the ViraFEST assay. Positive SARS-CoV-2 PCR tests in the convalescent patients dated from March to December 2020, before Alpha, Beta and Delta variants emerged in the United States. More than 1.5 million PBMCs per well were cultured in IMDM with 5% human AB serum and approximately 10 IU/ml IL-2, plus 10 ug/ml peptide pools. Half of the culture medium was replaced with fresh IL-2-containing medium on days 3 and 7. After 10 days of culture, CD4+ T cells were isolated by negative selection with the EasySep CD4+ T cell isolation kit. Ficoll-Paque Plus gradient centrifugation was used to isolate PBMCs from whole blood, and the isolated PBMCs were then either used fresh or cryopreserved at -140C. Triplicate wells were generally used for each culture condition.

Library preparation employed PCR. DNA from cultured CD4+ T cells underwent TCR sequencing with the Oncomine TCR Beta short-read assay at the Johns Hopkins FTIC core. Genomic DNA was extracted from the cultured CD4+ T cells with the QIAamp micro DNA kit. Oncomine TCR Beta libraries from cultured CD4+ T cells were pooled using unique dual indexes and sequenced on an Illumina iSeq 100. Per the source publication's procedure: Non-productive sequences were removed, and CDR3s not starting with C, not ending with F or W, or shorter than 7 amino acids were discarded. Antigen-specific clonotypes were identified using the MANAFEST web application through comparison of peptide-stimulated wells with reference and other culture wells. Positive clones required FDR below 0.05, an odds ratio above 5, and productive frequency above 0.1% in at least two of three replicate wells. Cross-reactive clonotypes were defined as significantly expanded in both SARS-CoV-2 spike wells and at least one common cold coronavirus spike condition. Levenshtein distances (stringdist) and unrooted phylogenetic trees (ape) in R version 3.6.1 were used to assess CDR3 homology. Using fastp trimming at Q25 and MiXCR clonotype assembly, TCRdb reanalyzed the public sequencing data and kept in-frame beta chains. Each record represents a unique CDR3 protein, reported with the most common genes and DNA among its rows. V and J calls and clone size were set by TCRdb, not the authors. This sample lists about 26,000 distinct CDR3 sequences; 35% to 50% were detected once. Roughly 4.9% of the sample is held by the ten biggest clonotypes.

The data stem from a study of vaccination and CD4 T cells after COVID-19 (dated by TCRdb to 2021 to 2024). At the level of the whole study: Convalescent patients had a positive SARS-CoV-2 result on nasal swab PCR, and of these patients, nine had mild disease and one had severe disease. Six males and four females were included in the convalescent cohort, with two Hispanic individuals, seven Caucasians, two Asians and one multiracial person represented. Two doses of either the Pfizer-BioNTech BNT162b2 vaccine (n=8) or the Moderna mRNA-1273 vaccine (n=2) were administered to participants. Post-COVID blood samples were collected from convalescent patients a median of approximately 100 days after diagnosis, with a range of about 30 to 161 days. Post-vaccine blood samples were taken a median of about 72 days after the second vaccine dose, with a range of about 12 to 250 days. A few convalescent patients were sampled both early after vaccination (day 14) and late after vaccination (days 161 to 241). For stimulating the cultures, overlapping spike peptide pools were used, derived from SARS-CoV-2 as well as from the common cold coronaviruses HCoV-NL63, HCoV-OC43 and HCoV-229E. In control cultures, a CEFX viral epitope pool was used as positive control, an HIV-1 Nef peptide pool was used as negative control, or no peptide was added. The spike-specific CD4+ TCR repertoire was compared before and after mRNA vaccination in approximately 9 COVID-19 convalescent patients and a handful of infection-naive healthy vaccine recipients. Overall study outcomes, separate from this receptor: An increase in the median number of SARS-CoV-2-reactive clonotypes from around 20 after infection to 35 to 40 after vaccination was observed, but the change was not found to be significant. Among convalescent patients, a median about 86% of the SARS-CoV-2-reactive clones seen after vaccination appeared only after vaccination, which suggests priming specific to the vaccine. In convalescent patients, nearly all vaccine-specific clones (304 of 307) were found to be mono-reactive for SARS-CoV-2 spike rather than cross-reactive with common cold coronaviruses. Only a relatively small number of convalescent patients were included in the study, and early timepoints following natural infection were not analyzed.

Specimen: CD4+ T cells from blood, cultured in vitro, collected about 7 months after SARS-CoV-2 vaccination. In this chain, TRBV20-1 is recombined with TRBJ2-1; 8 nucleotides in the junction match TRBD2. The sequence was collected from a human donor who had recovered from COVID-19. The DNA sequence is as follows: TGCAGTGCTAGAAGACTAGCGTTCTCCTACAATGAGCAGTTCTTC. Its protein product is CSARRLAFSYNEQFF.